This T cell receptor beta chain derives from a study of blood T cell repertoires in COVID-19. TCRdb's table, derived via immunoSEQ multiplex PCR, lists solely in-frame clones and lacks some. This sample has 65,000 to 95,000 clones, with more than 70% found just once. The V and J ends lost 4 bases and 3 bases, in that order; junction bases with no gene match: 13. Germline values: CDR1 SGDLS, CDR2 YYNGEE. The CDR3 covers 16 residues. What was sequenced was peripheral blood. The J gene is TRBJ2-7, the V gene TRBV9; the match to TRBD2 covers 7 bases. This receptor was identified in an older man with active or convalescent COVID-19. In nucleotides, the CDR3 is TGTGCCAGCAGCCACCAAAGAGGGACTACCAACTACGAGCAGTACTTC. This translates into CASSHQRGTTNYEQYF.